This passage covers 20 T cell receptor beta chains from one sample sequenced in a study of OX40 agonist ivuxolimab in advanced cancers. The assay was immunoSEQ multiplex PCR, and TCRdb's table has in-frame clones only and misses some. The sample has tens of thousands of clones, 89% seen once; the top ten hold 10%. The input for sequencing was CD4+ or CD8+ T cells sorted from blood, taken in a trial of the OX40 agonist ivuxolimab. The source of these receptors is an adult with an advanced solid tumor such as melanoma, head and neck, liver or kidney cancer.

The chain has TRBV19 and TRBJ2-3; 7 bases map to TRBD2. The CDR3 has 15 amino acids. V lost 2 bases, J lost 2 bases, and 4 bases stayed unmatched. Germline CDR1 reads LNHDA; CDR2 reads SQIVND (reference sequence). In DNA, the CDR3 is TGTGCCAGTAGTATATATGGGAGGGACACAGATACGCAGTATTTT. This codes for CASSIYGRDTDTQYF.

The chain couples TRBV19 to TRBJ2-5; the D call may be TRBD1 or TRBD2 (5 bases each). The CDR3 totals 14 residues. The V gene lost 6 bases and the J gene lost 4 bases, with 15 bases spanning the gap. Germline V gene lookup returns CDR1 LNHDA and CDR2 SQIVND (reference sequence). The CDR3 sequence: CASSSGPFGETQYF. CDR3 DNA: TGTGCCAGTAGCTCGGGACCCTTTGGAGAGACCCAGTACTTC. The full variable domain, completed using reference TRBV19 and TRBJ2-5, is DGGITQSPKYLFRKEGQNVTLSCEQNLNHDAMYWYRQDPGQGLRLIYYSQIVNDFQKGDIAEGYSVSREKKESFPLTVTSAQKNPTAFYLCASSSGPFGETQYFGPGTRLLVL.

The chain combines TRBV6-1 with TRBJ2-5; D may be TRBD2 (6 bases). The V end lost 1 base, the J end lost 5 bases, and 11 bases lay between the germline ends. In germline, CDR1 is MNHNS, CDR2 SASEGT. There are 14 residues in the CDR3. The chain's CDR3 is CASSEGPGAETQYF. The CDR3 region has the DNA TGTGCCAGCAGTGAAGGTCCGGGAGCCGAGACCCAGTACTTC.

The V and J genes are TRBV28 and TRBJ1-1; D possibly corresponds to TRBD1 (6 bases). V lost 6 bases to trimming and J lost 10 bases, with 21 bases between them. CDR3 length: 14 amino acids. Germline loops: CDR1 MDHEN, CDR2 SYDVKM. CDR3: CASRGAGEGYGAFF. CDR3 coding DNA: TGTGCCAGCAGGGGGGCAGGGGAGGGGTATGGAGCTTTCTTT. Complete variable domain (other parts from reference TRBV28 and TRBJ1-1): DVKVTQSSRYLVKRTGEKVFLECVQDMDHENMFWYRQDPGLGLRLIYFSYDVKMKEKGDIPEGYSVSREKKERFSLILESASTNQTSMYLCASRGAGEGYGAFFGQGTRLTVV.

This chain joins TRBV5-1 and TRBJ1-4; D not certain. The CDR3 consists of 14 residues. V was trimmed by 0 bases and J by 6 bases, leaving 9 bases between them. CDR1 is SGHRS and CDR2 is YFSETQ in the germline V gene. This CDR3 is CASSLVTQDEKLFF. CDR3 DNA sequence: TGCGCCAGCAGCTTGGTGACGCAAGATGAAAAACTGTTTTTT.

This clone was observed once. This chain's CDR3 is CASTVPYGTSPSLYQETQYF. The CDR3 region has the DNA TGTGCCAGCACCGTGCCTTACGGGACTAGTCCTTCCCTGTACCAAGAGACCCAGTACTTC. This chain uses TRBV28 with TRBJ2-5, with 8 bases that match TRBD2. Germline V gives CDR1 MDHEN, CDR2 SYDVKM. The V and J ends lost 7 bases and 0 bases, in that order; junction bases with no gene match: 22. This CDR3 spans 20 amino acids.

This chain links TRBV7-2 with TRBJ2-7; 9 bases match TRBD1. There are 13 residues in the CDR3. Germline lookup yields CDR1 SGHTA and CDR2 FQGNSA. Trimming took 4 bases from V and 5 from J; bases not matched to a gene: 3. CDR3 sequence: CASSWDREDEQYF. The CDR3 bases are TGTGCCAGCAGCTGGGACAGGGAGGACGAGCAGTACTTC.

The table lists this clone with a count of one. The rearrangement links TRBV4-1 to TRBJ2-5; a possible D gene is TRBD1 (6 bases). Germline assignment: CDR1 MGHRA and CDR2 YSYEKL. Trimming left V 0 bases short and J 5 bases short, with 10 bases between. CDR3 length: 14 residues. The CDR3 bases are TGCGCCAGCAGCCAAGACAGGGGTGGGGAGACCCAGTACTTC. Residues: CASSQDRGGETQYF.

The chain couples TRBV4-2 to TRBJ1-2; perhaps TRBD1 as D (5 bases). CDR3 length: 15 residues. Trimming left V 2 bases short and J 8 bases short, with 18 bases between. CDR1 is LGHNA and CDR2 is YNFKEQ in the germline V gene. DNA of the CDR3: TGTGCCAGCAGCCAAAGGGAACAGGCACTTGGGGGCTACACCTTC. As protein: CASSQREQALGGYTF.

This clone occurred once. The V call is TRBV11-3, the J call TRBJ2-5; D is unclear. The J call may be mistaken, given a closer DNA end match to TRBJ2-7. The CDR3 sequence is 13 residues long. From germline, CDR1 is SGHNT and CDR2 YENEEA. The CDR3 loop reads CASSLTALHEQYF. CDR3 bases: TGTGCCAGCAGCTTAACGGCGCTGCACGAGCAGTACTTC.

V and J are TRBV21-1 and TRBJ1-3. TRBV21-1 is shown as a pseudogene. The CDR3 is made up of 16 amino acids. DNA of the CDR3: TGTGCCAGCAGCAAAGAGGAAGTCCTCTCCCGAAACACCATATATTTT. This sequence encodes CASSKEEVLSRNTIYF.

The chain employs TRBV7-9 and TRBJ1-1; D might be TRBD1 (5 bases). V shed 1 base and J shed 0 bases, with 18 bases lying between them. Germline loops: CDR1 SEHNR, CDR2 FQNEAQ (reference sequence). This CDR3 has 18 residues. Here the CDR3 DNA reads TGTGCCAGCAGCTTAGACGGGAGGGGACGAGGATTGAACACTGAAGCTTTCTTT. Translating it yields CASSLDGRGRGLNTEAFF. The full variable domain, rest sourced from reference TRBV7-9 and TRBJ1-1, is DTGVSQNPRHKITKRGQNVTFRCDPISEHNRLYWYRQTLGQGPEFLTYFQNEAQLEKSRLLSDRFSAERPKGSFSTLEIQRTEQGDSAMYLCASSLDGRGRGLNTEAFFGQGTRLTVV.

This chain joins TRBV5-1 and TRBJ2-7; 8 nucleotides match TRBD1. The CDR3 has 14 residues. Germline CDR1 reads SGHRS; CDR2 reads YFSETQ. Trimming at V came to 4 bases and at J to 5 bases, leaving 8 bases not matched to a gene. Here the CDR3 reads CASSTGQGPHEQYF. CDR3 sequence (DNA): TGCGCCAGCAGCACCGGACAGGGTCCCCACGAGCAGTACTTC.

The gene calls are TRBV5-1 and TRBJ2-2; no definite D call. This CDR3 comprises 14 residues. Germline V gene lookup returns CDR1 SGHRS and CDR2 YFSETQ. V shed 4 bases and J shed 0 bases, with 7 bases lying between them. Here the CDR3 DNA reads TGCGCCAGCAGCCCTGAAACGAACACCGGGGAGCTGTTTTTT. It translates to CASSPETNTGELFF.

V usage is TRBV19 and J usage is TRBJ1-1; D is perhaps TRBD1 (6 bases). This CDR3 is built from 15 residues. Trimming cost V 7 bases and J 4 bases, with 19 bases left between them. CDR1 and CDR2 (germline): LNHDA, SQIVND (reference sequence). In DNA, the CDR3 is TGTGCCAGTATATCCCCTCTACAGGGAATCACTGAAGCTTTCTTT. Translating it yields CASISPLQGITEAFF.

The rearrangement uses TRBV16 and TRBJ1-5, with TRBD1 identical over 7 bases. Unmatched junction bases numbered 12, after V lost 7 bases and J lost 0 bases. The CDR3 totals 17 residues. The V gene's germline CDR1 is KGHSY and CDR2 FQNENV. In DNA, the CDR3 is TGTGCCAGCACTCGGACAGGAGGAGGGAATAGCAATCAGCCCCAGCATTTT. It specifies CASTRTGGGNSNQPQHF. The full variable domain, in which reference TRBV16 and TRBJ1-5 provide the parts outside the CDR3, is GEEVAQTPKHLVRGEGQKAKLYCAPIKGHSYVFWYQQVLKNEFKFLISFQNENVFDETGMPKERFSAKCLPNSPCSLEIQATKLEDSAVYFCASTRTGGGNSNQPQHFGDGTRLSIL.

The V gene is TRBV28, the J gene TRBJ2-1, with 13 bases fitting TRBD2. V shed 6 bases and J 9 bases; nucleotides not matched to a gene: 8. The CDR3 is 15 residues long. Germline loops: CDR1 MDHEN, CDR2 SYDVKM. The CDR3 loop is CASSTLAGGRGEQFF. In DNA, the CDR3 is TGTGCCAGCAGCACACTAGCGGGAGGGCGCGGTGAGCAGTTCTTC.

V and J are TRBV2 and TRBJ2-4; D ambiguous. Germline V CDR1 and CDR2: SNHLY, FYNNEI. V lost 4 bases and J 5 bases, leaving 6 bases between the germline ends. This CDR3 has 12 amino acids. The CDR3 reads CASSVSQNIQYF. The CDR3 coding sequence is TGTGCCAGCAGTGTCAGCCAAAACATTCAGTACTTC.

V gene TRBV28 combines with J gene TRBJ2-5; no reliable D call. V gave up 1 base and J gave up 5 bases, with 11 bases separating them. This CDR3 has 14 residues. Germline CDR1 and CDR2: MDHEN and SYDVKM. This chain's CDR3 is CASSLLVAAETQYF. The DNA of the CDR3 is TGTGCCAGCAGTTTATTGGTTGCGGCGGAGACCCAGTACTTC.

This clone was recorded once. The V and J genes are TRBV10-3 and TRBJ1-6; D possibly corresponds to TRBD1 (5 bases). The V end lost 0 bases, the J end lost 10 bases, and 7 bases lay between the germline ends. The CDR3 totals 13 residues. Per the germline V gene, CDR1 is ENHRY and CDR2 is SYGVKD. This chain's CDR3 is CAISESGGSPLHF. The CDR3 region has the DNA TGTGCCATCAGTGAGTCGGGGGGGTCACCCCTCCACTTT.